The present TCR beta chain was sequenced within a study of shared T cell receptors in the human thymus (dated by TCRdb to the early 2020s). Concerning the study at large: The study investigated the way shared, self-reactive T-cell receptor alpha chains are produced in the human thymus.

CDR1 and CDR2 (LNHDA, SQIVND) derive from the germline V gene (reference sequence). Unmatched junction bases come to 5, with V trimmed by 4 bases and J by 5 bases. The CDR3 numbers 14 residues from cysteine through phenylalanine. CDR3 DNA only is kept here, 42 bases in frame from base 1. Library generation was performed with the immunoSEQ multiplex PCR assay. This immuneACCESS table, as held by TCRdb, lists in-frame sequences with V and J called but not all clones. Of the missing ones, under half trace to an unresolved V gene in checked studies; the others have no known cause. In all, the sample holds approximately 660,000 clones, and approximately 90% of those were seen once. The ten largest make up 0.008% to 0.011% of the sample. This clone is a singleton in its sample. No cognate antigen has been identified for it. No base quality values were provided; no much bigger clone lies one nucleotide off.

These data were likewise used in another study, on human thymus T cells. The second investigation adds: Donors were immunologically healthy infants undergoing open corrective cardiac surgery for congenital heart defects in Finland. Thymus tissue was obtained as surgical resects removed during corrective cardiac surgery. Usage of V and J gene segments appeared to be biased in both the thymic and the peripheral blood repertoires. Highly overlapping thymic TCR repertoires among unrelated individuals were reported in the related research. The study used 7 to 9 infant thymus samples plus four related peripheral blood samples to characterize TCR alpha and beta repertoires. Donor ages ranged from about 7 to 244 days, and the cohort comprised over five male and a couple of female infants. Thymocytes were released mechanically from tissue and stored at -70 °C as pellets of roughly 9-31 million cells. Genomic DNA was extracted from frozen cell pellets with a QIAsymphony instrument. TCRB and TCRAD loci were amplified from a standardized quantity of quality-controlled genomic DNA using the immunoSEQ multiplex PCR assay. Amplicons spanned the V(D)J region at a length sufficient to cover the CDR3 and identify V and J genes. The commercial immunoSEQ service was used to sequence amplicons on an Illumina platform. Primer bias and sequencing errors were corrected using previously described methods, and TCRAD and TCRB definitions followed the IMGT database. Repertoires were analysed with immunoSEQ Analyzer 3.0 and VDJTools, covering basic statistics, V/J segment usage, diversity estimates, rarefaction and pairwise overlap. Diversity was estimated with Chao1, ChaoE, Efron-Thisted, Shannon and inverse Simpson indices, and also on datasets down-sampled to the smallest sample. Repertoire overlap used strict matching of CDR3 nucleotide sequence, V gene and J gene, with Jaccard-based multidimensional scaling clustering. On average, thymus samples yielded 800,000 or so unique TCRB clonotypes, whereas blood samples yielded some 92,000.

Recombination connected TRBV19 to TRBJ1-1, and 9 junction bases match TRBD1. The receptor comes from a boy in the first two years of life with a congenital heart defect. Donor details come from another sample of the same person, matched by shared clones. Sequencing was done on a sample of thymocytes. The sequenced DNA: TGTGCCAGTAGTAGAAGGACAGGGGAGACTGAAGCTTTCTTT. This sequence encodes CASSRRTGETEAFF. Where the CDR3 stops, the reference TRBV19 and TRBJ1-1 genes take over; the full variable domain is DGGITQSPKYLFRKEGQNVTLSCEQNLNHDAMYWYRQDPGQGLRLIYYSQIVNDFQKGDIAEGYSVSREKKESFPLTVTSAQKNPTAFYLCASSRRTGETEAFFGQGTRLTVV.